This TCR beta chain was retrieved from a study of T cell responses to AZD1222 COVID-19 vaccine. Whether given at about 4 or about 12 weeks, second doses were pooled. Study conclusions and caveats: Seropositive AZD1222 recipients at baseline numbered only five to seven. Among spike-specific TCRs, nearly half reportedly target unmutated variant regions.

The protocol was immunoSEQ multiplex PCR, while the TCRdb copy is restricted to in-frame clones and leaves out a portion. The data contain roughly 150,000 clones, roughly 90% of them seen just once; the ten biggest clones take up roughly 1.2%. Germline assignment: CDR1 SNHLY and CDR2 FYNNEI. V was shortened by 7 bases and J by 7 bases, with 16 bases between the two germline ends. The CDR3 contains 13 residues. About this clone: Its antigen is not known.

The sequence was collected from an adult who received the AZD1222 COVID-19 vaccine. This rearrangement joins TRBV2 to TRBJ1-2; maybe TRBD1 (6 bases). The sequencing here drew on peripheral blood, taken 28 days after the second AZD1222 dose. The CDR3 DNA sequence: TGTGCCAGCAATAAATTGGGGGCGCTTGGCTACACCTTC. The encoded protein is CASNKLGALGYTF.